This T cell receptor (beta chain) was recovered during a study of blood T cell repertoires in COVID-19. Study-level background: Sites across the United States, Italy and Spain contributed samples from acute and convalescent COVID-19. PBMCs, B-cell-depleted T cells, or T cells were the source of the cDNA or gDNA that made up the material.

Germline lookup yields CDR1 SEHNR and CDR2 FQNEAQ (reference sequence). The V and J ends lost 3 bases and 5 bases respectively, with 22 bases between them. This CDR3 region has 17 residues. Authors' analysis steps: Counts of nucleated cells, estimated from reference gene primer amplification, were obtained. Method: immunoSEQ multiplex PCR; TCRdb's copy keeps in-frame clones and lacks some. V and J calls and clone size are given by that table; D and trimming were obtained from the DNA. The data show about 330,000 clones, over 70% seen once. Input material: peripheral blood. This TCR came from a woman aged 45-65 years with acute or convalescent COVID-19. The chain is built from TRBV7-9 and TRBJ1-2; possibly TRBD1 for D (6 bases). CDR3 loop: CASSFGQPDILLYGYTF. CDR3 sequence (DNA): TGTGCCAGCAGCTTCGGACAGCCTGACATTTTACTTTATGGCTACACCTTC.